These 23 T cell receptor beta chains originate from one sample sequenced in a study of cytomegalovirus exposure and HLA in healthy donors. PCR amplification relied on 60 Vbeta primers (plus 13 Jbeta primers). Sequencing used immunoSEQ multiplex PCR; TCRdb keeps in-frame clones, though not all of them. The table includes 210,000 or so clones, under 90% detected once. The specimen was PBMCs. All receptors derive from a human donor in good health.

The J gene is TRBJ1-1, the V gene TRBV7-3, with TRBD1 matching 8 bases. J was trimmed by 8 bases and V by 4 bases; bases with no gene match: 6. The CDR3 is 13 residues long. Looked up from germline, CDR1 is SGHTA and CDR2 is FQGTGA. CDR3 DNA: TGTGCCAGCAGCTCTGGACAGGGCCTAGAAGCTTTCTTT. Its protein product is CASSSGQGLEAFF.

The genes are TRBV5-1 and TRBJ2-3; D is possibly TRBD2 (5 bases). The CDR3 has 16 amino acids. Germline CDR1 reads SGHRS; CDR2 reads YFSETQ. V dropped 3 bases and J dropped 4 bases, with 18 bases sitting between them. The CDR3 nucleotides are TGCGCCAGCAGCTGGGGAACTAGTCTCTCGGCAGATACGCAGTATTTT. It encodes CASSWGTSLSADTQYF. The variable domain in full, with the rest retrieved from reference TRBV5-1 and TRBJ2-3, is KAGVTQTPRYLIKTRGQQVTLSCSPISGHRSVSWYQQTPGQGLQFLFEYFSETQRNKGNFPGRFSGRQFSNSRSEMNVSTLELGDSALYLCASSWGTSLSADTQYFGPGTRLTVL.

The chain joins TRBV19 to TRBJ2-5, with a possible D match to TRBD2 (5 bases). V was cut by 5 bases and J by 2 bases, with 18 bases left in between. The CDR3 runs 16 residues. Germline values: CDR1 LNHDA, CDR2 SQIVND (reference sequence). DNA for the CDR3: TGTGCCAGTAGTTGGAGGCCAGGACGGGGACAAGAGACCCAGTACTTC. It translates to CASSWRPGRGQETQYF.

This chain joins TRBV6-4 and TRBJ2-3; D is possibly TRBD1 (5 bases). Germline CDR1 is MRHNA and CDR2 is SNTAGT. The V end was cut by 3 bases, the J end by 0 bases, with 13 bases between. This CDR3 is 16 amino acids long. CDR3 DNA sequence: TGTGCCAGCAGTGATCAGGGCAGGGAAAGCACAGATACGCAGTATTTT. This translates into CASSDQGRESTDTQYF.

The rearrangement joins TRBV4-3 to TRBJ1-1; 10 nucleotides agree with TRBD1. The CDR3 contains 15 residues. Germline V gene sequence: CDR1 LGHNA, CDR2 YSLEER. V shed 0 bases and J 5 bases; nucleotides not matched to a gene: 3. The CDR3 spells CASSQDGTGVTEAFF. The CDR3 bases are TGCGCCAGCAGCCAAGATGGGACAGGGGTTACTGAAGCTTTCTTT.

CDR3 DNA sequence: TGTGCCAGCGGGAGAACAGGGGTCTATGGCTACACCTTC. It encodes CASGRTGVYGYTF. The rearrangement joins TRBV28 to TRBJ1-2; TRBD1 matches 7 bases. CDR3 length equals 13 residues. After removal of 8 bases from V and 4 bases from J, the junction contained 7 bases not matched to a gene. In germline, CDR1 is MDHEN, CDR2 SYDVKM.

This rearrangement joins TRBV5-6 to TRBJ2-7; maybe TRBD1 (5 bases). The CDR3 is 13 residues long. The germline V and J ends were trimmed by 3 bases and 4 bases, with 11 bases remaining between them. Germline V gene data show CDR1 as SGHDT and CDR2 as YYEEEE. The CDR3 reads CASSYRQRYEQYF. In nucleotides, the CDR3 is TGTGCCAGCAGCTACAGACAGAGATACGAGCAGTACTTC.

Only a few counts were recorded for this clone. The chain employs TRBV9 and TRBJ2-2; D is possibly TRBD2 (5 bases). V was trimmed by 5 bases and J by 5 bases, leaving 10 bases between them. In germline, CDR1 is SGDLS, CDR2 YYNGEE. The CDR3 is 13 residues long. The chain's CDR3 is CASSFRGTGELFF. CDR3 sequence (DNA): TGTGCCAGCAGTTTCCGGGGTACCGGGGAGCTGTTTTTT.

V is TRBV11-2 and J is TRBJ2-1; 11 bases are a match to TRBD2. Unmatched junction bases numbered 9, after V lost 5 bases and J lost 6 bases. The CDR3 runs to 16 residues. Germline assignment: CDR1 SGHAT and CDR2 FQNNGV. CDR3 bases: TGTGCCAGCAGCGTTAGCGGGAGGGGTGGGCGCAATGAGCAGTTCTTC. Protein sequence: CASSVSGRGGRNEQFF.

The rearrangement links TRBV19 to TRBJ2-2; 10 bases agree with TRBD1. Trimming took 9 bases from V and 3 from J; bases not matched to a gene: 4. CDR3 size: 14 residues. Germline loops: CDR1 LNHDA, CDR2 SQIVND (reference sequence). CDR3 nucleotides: TGTGCCAGCAGACAGGGGGCTTACACCGGGGAGCTGTTTTTT. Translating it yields CASRQGAYTGELFF.

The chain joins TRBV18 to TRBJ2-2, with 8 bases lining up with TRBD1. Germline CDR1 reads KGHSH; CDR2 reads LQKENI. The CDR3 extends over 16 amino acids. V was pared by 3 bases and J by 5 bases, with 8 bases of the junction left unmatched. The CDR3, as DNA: TGTGCCAGCTCACCGTGGTCTACAGGGGGGACCGGGGAGCTGTTTTTT. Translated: CASSPWSTGGTGELFF.

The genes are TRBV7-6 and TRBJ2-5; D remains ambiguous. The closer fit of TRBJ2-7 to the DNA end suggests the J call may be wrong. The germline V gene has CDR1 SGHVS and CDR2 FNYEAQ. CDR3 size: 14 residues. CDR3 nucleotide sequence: TGTGCCAGCAGCTCCGTCGACGGGTTCCACGAGCAGTACTTC. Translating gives CASSSVDGFHEQYF.

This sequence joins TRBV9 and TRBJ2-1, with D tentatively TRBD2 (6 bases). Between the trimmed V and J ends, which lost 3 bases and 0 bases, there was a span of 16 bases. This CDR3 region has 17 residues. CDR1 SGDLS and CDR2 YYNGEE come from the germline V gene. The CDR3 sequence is CASSAGSGPSSYNEQFF. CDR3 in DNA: TGTGCCAGCAGCGCGGGTAGCGGTCCGAGCTCCTACAATGAGCAGTTCTTC.

DNA for the CDR3: TGTGCCAGCAGGAATACGGGACAAGTGATTTTCTTC. Translated, it gives CASRNTGQVIFF. V usage is TRBV7-2 and J usage is TRBJ2-1; D is perhaps TRBD1 (6 bases). This CDR3 contains 12 residues. V was shortened by 6 bases and J by 16 bases, with 19 bases between the two germline ends. CDR1 is SGHTA and CDR2 is FQGNSA in the germline V gene.

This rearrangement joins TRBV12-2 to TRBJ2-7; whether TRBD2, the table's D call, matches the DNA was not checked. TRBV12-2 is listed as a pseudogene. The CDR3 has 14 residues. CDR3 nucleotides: TGTGCAAGTCGCTTAGTAGTATTATCCTACGAGCAGTACTTC. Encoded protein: CASRLVVLSYEQYF.

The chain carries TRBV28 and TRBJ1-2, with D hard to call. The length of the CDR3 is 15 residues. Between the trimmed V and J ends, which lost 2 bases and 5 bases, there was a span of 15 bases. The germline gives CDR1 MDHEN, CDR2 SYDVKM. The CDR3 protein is CASSLTLAGRYGYTF. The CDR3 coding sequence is TGTGCCAGCAGTTTAACCCTGGCAGGCCGATATGGCTACACCTTC.

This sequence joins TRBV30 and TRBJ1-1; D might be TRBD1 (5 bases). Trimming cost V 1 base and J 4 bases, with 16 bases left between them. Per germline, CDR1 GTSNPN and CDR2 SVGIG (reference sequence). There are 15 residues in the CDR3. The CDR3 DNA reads TGTGCCTGGAGTGAAGGGGCTCGAGCCGGCACTGAAGCTTTCTTT. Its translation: CAWSEGARAGTEAFF. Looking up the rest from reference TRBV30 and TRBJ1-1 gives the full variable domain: SQTIHQWPATLVQPVGSPLSLECTVEGTSNPNLYWYRQAAGRGLQLLFYSVGIGQISSEVPQNLSASRPQDRQFILSSKKLLLSDSGFYLCAWSEGARAGTEAFFGQGTRLTVV.

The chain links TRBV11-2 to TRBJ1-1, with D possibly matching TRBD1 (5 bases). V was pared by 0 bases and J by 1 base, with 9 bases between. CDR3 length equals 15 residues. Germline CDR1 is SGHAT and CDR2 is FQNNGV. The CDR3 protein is CASSLEPTGNTEAFF. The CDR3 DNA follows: TGTGCCAGCAGCTTAGAGCCAACAGGGAACACTGAAGCTTTCTTT.

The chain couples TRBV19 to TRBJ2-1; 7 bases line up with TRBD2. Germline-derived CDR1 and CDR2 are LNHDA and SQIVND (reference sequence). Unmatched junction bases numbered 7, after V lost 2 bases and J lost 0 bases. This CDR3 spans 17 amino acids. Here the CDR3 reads CASSILASGSSYNEQFF. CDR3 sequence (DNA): TGTGCCAGTAGTATATTGGCTAGCGGCAGCTCCTACAATGAGCAGTTCTTC.

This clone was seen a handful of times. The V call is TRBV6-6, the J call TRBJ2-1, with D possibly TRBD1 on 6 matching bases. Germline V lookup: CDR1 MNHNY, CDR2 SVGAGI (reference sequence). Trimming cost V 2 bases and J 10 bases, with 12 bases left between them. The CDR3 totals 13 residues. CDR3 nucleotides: TGTGCCAGCAGTTACCGTGGACAGAGCGAGCAGTTCTTC. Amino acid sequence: CASSYRGQSEQFF.

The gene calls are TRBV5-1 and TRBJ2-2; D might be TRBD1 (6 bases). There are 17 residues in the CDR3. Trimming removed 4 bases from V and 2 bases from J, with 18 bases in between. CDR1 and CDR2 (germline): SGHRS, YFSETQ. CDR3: CASSTALGTPNTGELFF. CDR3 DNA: TGCGCCAGCAGCACCGCACTCGGGACACCAAACACCGGGGAGCTGTTTTTT.

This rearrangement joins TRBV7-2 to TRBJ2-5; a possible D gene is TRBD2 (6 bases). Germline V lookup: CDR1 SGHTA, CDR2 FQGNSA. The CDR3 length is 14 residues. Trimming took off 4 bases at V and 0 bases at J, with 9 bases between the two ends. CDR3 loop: CASSSSEYQETQYF. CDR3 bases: TGTGCCAGCAGCTCTAGCGAGTACCAAGAGACCCAGTACTTC.

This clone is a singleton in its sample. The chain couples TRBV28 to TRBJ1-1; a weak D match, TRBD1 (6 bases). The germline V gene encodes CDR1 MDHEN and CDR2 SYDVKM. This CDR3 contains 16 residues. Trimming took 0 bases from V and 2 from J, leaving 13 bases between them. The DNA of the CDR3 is TGTGCCAGCAGTTTATGGGGGGCTGGAATAAACACTGAAGCTTTCTTT. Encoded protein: CASSLWGAGINTEAFF.